This T cell receptor beta chain is drawn from a study of T-cell memory formation after mild COVID-19. Whole-study findings and limits: Day 15 to 85 contracting clones showed balanced CD4/CD8; later expanders leaned CD4+. SARS-CoV-2 specificity of second-wave clones peaking day 37 was unconfirmed.

In regard to this clonotype: Its antigen is currently unknown.

5'RACE with constant-segment primers yielded barcoded, UMI-tagged TCR alpha and TCR beta cDNA libraries. A single record per CDR3 protein comes from TCRdb applying MiXCR to the 5' RACE reads. The sample carries over 60,000 distinct CDR3 sequences, approximately 15% recorded once. CDR3 size: 15 residues. CDR1 is MGHRA and CDR2 is YSYEKL in the germline V gene. Trimming at V came to 0 bases and at J to 7 bases, leaving 4 bases not matched to a gene. Sequenced input: PBMCs or a T cell subset sorted from them (not recorded which). The TCR comes from an adult woman who had mild COVID-19 (a few samples of this study predate the infection). Cell type and time point are not known. The genes are TRBV4-1 and TRBJ2-1; 9 nucleotides align to TRBD1. The CDR3 DNA is TGCGCCAGCAGCCAAGACGGACAGGGGAGGAATGAGCAGTTCTTC. It is translated as CASSQDGQGRNEQFF.